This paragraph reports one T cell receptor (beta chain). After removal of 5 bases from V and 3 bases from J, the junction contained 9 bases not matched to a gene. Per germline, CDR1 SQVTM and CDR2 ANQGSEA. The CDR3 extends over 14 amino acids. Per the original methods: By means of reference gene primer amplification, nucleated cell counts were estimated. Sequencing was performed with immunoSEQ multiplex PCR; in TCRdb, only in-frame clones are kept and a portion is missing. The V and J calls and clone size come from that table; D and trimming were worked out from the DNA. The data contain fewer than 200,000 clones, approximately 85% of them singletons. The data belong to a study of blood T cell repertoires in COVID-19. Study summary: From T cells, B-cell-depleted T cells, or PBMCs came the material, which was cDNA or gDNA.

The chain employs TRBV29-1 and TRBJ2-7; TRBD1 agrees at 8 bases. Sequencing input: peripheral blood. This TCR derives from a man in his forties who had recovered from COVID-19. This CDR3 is CSVMTGEGNYEQYF. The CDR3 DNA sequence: TGCAGCGTTATGACAGGGGAAGGAAACTACGAGCAGTACTTC.